This TCR beta chain comes out of a study of Ad26.COV2.S vaccination and SARS-CoV-2 variants. Some clones are missing from TCRdb's copy, which holds only in-frame ones; the method was immunoSEQ multiplex PCR. The sample consists of hundreds of thousands of clones, around 89% of them appearing once. The treatment: roughly 19 received Ad26.COV2.S at low or high dose, single or two shots; about 5 received placebo; per-sample allocation not given. Sampling took place 63 days after the first vaccine or placebo injection. The germline CDR1 and CDR2 sequences are LGHNA and YSLEER. This CDR3 is built from 13 residues. The V end was cut by 0 bases, the J end by 10 bases, with 13 bases between.

This specimen was peripheral blood, taken in a trial of Ad26.COV2.S vaccine versus placebo. The sequence was collected from a person between 18 and 60 years old who received the Ad26.COV2.S COVID-19 vaccine or a placebo. The V and J genes are TRBV4-3 and TRBJ2-7, with D perhaps TRBD1 or TRBD2 (5 bases each). CDR3 sequence: CASSQDREYPQYF. The CDR3 DNA reads as TGCGCCAGCAGCCAAGACAGGGAGTACCCTCAGTACTTC.